This entry lists 18 T cell receptor beta chains sequenced from one sample in a study of shared clonotypes between healthy human individuals. Libraries were prepared by immunoSEQ multiplex PCR; TCRdb keeps only in-frame clonotypes and omits some of them. The sample includes about 500,000 clones, 70% to 80% seen only once; the top ten take 12%. Input material: PBMCs. These receptors were obtained from a woman between 40 and 50 years old in good health. Some clones in this sample may be carry-over from other donors' samples.

As concerns this clone: The same CDR3 also results from other DNA sequences found in this sample. CDR3 nucleotides: TGCGCCAGCAGCTCGGGACTAGCGGGGTACAATGAGCAGTTCTTC. It translates to CASSSGLAGYNEQFF. The chain is built from TRBV5-1 and TRBJ2-1, with 13 bases identical to TRBD2. The CDR3 is 15 amino acids. With V trimmed by 3 bases and J by 4 bases, 1 base remained unmatched. Germline CDR1 SGHRS, CDR2 YFSETQ.

On this clone itself: It is likely a read error: a sequence one base away is far more abundant. The chain has TRBV29-1 and TRBJ2-1; D possibly corresponds to TRBD1 (5 bases). V shed 7 bases and J shed 4 bases, with 17 bases lying between them. This CDR3 spans 14 amino acids. Germline V lookup: CDR1 SQVTM, CDR2 ANQGSEA. In DNA, the CDR3 is TGCAGCGCTCTGTTGGGGCGCAAGTACAATGAGCAGTTCTTC. It is translated as CSALLGRKYNEQFF.

This clone appeared a few times. This likely reflects a read error, since a far larger clone is one base away. Other DNA sequences of this sample code for an identical CDR3. The genes are TRBV2 and TRBJ1-1; weak D call: TRBD1 (5 bases). The CDR3 runs to 12 residues. Germline V gene lookup returns CDR1 SNHLY and CDR2 FYNNEI. The DNA of the CDR3 is TGCGCCAGCAGTTTGCAGGGCACCGAAGCTTTCTTT. It encodes CASSLQGTEAFF.

This clone was counted a single time. The chain employs TRBV19 and TRBJ2-1, with 9 bases matching TRBD1. Germline CDR1 and CDR2: LNHDA and SQIVND (reference sequence). The junction had 16 bases not matched to a gene; V was cut back by 7 bases and J by 0 bases. There are 19 residues in the CDR3. The CDR3 loop reads CASMGRDRARRGSYNEQFF. The CDR3 bases are TGTGCCAGTATGGGGCGGGACAGGGCCAGGAGGGGCTCCTACAATGAGCAGTTCTTC.

This rearrangement joins TRBV28 to TRBJ2-5; the match to TRBD2 covers 7 bases. With V trimmed by 4 bases and J by 1 base, 12 bases remained unmatched. This CDR3 has 17 amino acids. CDR1 MDHEN and CDR2 SYDVKM come from the germline V gene. The chain's CDR3 is CASSSPAGRGPQETQYF. The CDR3 region has the DNA TGTGCCAGCAGTTCCCCCGCGGGGAGGGGACCCCAAGAGACCCAGTACTTC. Full variable domain (outside the CDR3, taken from reference TRBV28 and TRBJ2-5): DVKVTQSSRYLVKRTGEKVFLECVQDMDHENMFWYRQDPGLGLRLIYFSYDVKMKEKGDIPEGYSVSREKKERFSLILESASTNQTSMYLCASSSPAGRGPQETQYFGPGTRLLVL.

The V gene is TRBV20-1, the J gene TRBJ2-2, with D uncertain. Germline V gene data show CDR1 as DFQATT and CDR2 as SNEGSKA (reference sequence). Between the trimmed V and J ends, which lost 6 bases and 4 bases, there was a span of 6 bases. This CDR3 region has 11 residues. The CDR3 spells CSAFTTGELFF. CDR3 nucleotides: TGCAGTGCCTTTACCACCGGGGAGCTGTTTTTT.

This clone was observed a single time. A much larger clone lies one base from this, so it may be a read error. The final CDR3 position lacks the conserved phenylalanine or tryptophan, pointing to a likely read error. The gene calls are TRBV7-8 and TRBJ2-2; TRBD1 agrees at 12 bases. There are 16 residues in the CDR3. The trim removed 6 bases at V and 7 bases at J, leaving 9 bases unmatched. The germline V gene has CDR1 SGHVS and CDR2 FQNEAQ. DNA for the CDR3: TGTGCCAGCAGACCCGGGACAGGGGGCGGAGGCGGGGAGCTGTTTTCT. The encoded protein is CASRPGTGGGGGELFS.

This clone was counted a single time. The chain links TRBV2 to TRBJ2-2; the D is unclear. V was shortened by 4 bases and J by 5 bases, with 8 bases between the two germline ends. This CDR3 is built from 13 residues. Germline V gene lookup returns CDR1 SNHLY and CDR2 FYNNEI. As DNA, the CDR3 is TGTGCCAGCAGTGGGATCAGGACCGGGGAGCTGTTTTTT. It specifies CASSGIRTGELFF.

The chain links TRBV14 to TRBJ1-3; D possibly corresponds to TRBD1 (5 bases). The germline V gene has CDR1 SGHDN and CDR2 FVKESK. The CDR3 runs to 15 residues. The ends were cut back, 4 bases at V and 6 bases at J, with 16 bases in the middle. The CDR3 loop is CASSRGRSSENTIYF. The DNA of the CDR3 is TGTGCCAGCAGCCGGGGACGCTCAAGTGAAAACACCATATATTTT.

This clone was seen once. The rearrangement uses TRBV11-2 and TRBJ1-2, with a tentative D call TRBD1 (5 bases). This CDR3 contains 13 residues. V was trimmed by 5 bases and J by 7 bases, leaving 14 bases between them. Germline V CDR1 and CDR2: SGHAT, FQNNGV. This CDR3 is CASSPSSGTGYTF. DNA for the CDR3: TGTGCCAGCAGCCCCAGTTCAGGGACTGGCTACACCTTC.

The J gene is TRBJ2-7, the V gene TRBV15; D uncertain. With 3 bases removed from V and 5 bases from J, the gap between germline ends came to 8 bases. CDR1 is LNHNV, CDR2 YYDKDF, per germline (reference sequence). The CDR3 runs 12 residues. The CDR3 DNA reads as TGTGCCACCAGCAGGGGCTTGGACGAGCAGTACTTC. It is translated as CATSRGLDEQYF. Full variable domain (outside the CDR3, taken from reference TRBV15 and TRBJ2-7): DAMVIQNPRYQVTQFGKPVTLSCSQTLNHNVMYWYQQKSSQAPKLLFHYYDKDFNNEADTPDNFQSRRPNTSFCFLDIRSPGLGDTAMYLCATSRGLDEQYFGPGTRLTVT.

About this clone: It differs at one base from a far larger clone, so likely a read error. The chain joins TRBV27 to TRBJ2-6; D tentatively reads TRBD1 or TRBD2 (5 bases each). The CDR3 runs to 16 residues. Germline CDR1 is MNHEY and CDR2 is SMNVEV (reference sequence). This chain's CDR3 is CASSSRLRVGANVPTF. The CDR3 DNA is TGTGCCAGCAGTTCCCGGTTGAGGGTTGGGGCCAACGTCCCGACTTTC.

Concerning this clone itself: The sample holds other DNA sequences that translate to the same CDR3. The V and J genes are TRBV7-2 and TRBJ2-5; tentatively, D is TRBD2 (6 bases). Trimming removed 6 bases from V and 2 bases from J, with 10 bases in between. In germline, CDR1 is SGHTA, CDR2 FQGNSA. The CDR3 contains 13 residues. DNA of the CDR3: TGTGCCAGCAGTTGGGACTGGCAAGAGACCCAGTACTTC. Amino acids: CASSWDWQETQYF.

This clone was seen many times. The chain joins TRBV7-3 to TRBJ2-2; unclear D gene. The ends were cut back, 2 bases at V and 0 bases at J, with 1 base in the middle. Germline assignment: CDR1 SGHTA and CDR2 FQGTGA. The CDR3 sequence is 13 residues long. The CDR3 sequence is CASSLSNTGELFF. The CDR3 DNA sequence: TGTGCCAGCAGCTTATCGAACACCGGGGAGCTGTTTTTT.

The count of this clone is one. The V and J genes are TRBV28 and TRBJ2-6, with no clear D. V dropped 2 bases and J dropped 0 bases, with 8 bases sitting between them. The CDR3 extends over 16 amino acids. CDR1 is MDHEN, CDR2 SYDVKM, per germline. This CDR3 is CASSLPTGSGANVLTF. In DNA, the CDR3 is TGTGCCAGCAGTTTACCGACGGGCTCTGGGGCCAACGTCCTGACTTTC.

The chain uses TRBV7-2 and TRBJ2-5; 7 bases agree with TRBD2. CDR3 length equals 14 residues. With V trimmed by 3 bases and J by 3 bases, 4 bases remained unmatched. Germline V CDR1 and CDR2: SGHTA, FQGNSA. The CDR3 sequence: CASSLGLAEETQYF. In DNA, the CDR3 is TGTGCCAGCAGCTTGGGGCTAGCGGAAGAGACCCAGTACTTC.

V gene TRBV28 combines with J gene TRBJ1-1, with D possibly TRBD1 on 5 matching bases. Germline CDR1 MDHEN, CDR2 SYDVKM. The CDR3 has 13 residues. V was cut by 5 bases and J by 1 base, with 8 bases left in between. The CDR3 loop reads CASSLTGNTEAFF. DNA for the CDR3: TGTGCCAGCAGTCTAACAGGGAACACTGAAGCTTTCTTT.

The genes are TRBV5-1 and TRBJ2-1; D possibly corresponds to TRBD2 (6 bases). Between the trimmed V and J ends, which lost 2 bases and 1 base, there was a span of 16 bases. The CDR3 runs 17 residues. CDR1 and CDR2 from the germline V gene are SGHRS and YFSETQ. The CDR3 DNA is TGCGCCAGCAGCTTCGGGAGTGGAGTCCCTTCCTACAATGAGCAGTTCTTC. Its protein product is CASSFGSGVPSYNEQFF.